This TCR beta chain was profiled in a study of blood T cells in healthy people across ages. A second PCR, run for roughly 7 to 12 cycles, used a sample-barcoded 5' primer plus a J-beta primer mix. TCRdb fed the 5' RACE reads into MiXCR, producing one record per CDR3 protein. The table has 1.5 million to 1.8 million distinct CDR3 sequences, roughly two fifths seen once. Germline values: CDR1 MNHNY, CDR2 SVGAGI (reference sequence). This CDR3 contains 15 residues. V was cut by 6 bases and J by 0 bases, with 13 bases left in between. For every donor, a draw yielded approximately 9.8 milliliters of peripheral blood.

Sequenced input: blood. The V call is TRBV6-6, the J call TRBJ2-3; weak D call: TRBD1 (5 bases). This TCR was sampled from a woman aged 18-29 years in good health. The CDR3 region has the DNA TGTGCCAGCAGAAACAGGCCTTCTAGCACAGATACGCAGTATTTT. This codes for CASRNRPSSTDTQYF.